The TCR beta chain described here comes from a study of control samples from healthy donors and cancer patients. Germline assignment: CDR1 MDHEN and CDR2 SYDVKM. The CDR3 covers 13 residues. V was pared by 5 bases and J by 9 bases, with 17 bases between. The protocol was immunoSEQ multiplex PCR, while the TCRdb copy is restricted to in-frame clones and leaves out a portion. The sample records under 150,000 clones, 85% to 95% being singletons. Sequenced input: PBMCs. This TCR came from a man in his fifties with head and neck cancer. The chain uses TRBV28 and TRBJ2-7; D not certain. The CDR3 DNA follows: TGTGCCAGCAGTCCACAAGCAACGTTGGCGCAGTACTTC. Its protein product is CASSPQATLAQYF.